This T cell receptor (beta chain) was sequenced for a study of blood T cells in healthy people across ages. Study-level findings and limits: Estimates of total diversity, which came from one million sequenced T cells, were considered to be underestimates.

The authors ran a second PCR of roughly 6 to 11 cycles using a sample-barcoded 5' primer and a J-beta primer mix. TCRdb processed the 5' RACE reads anew with MiXCR; each CDR3 protein has one entry. Of more than 750,000 distinct CDR3 sequences detected, around 29% appear once; the ten largest clones hold roughly 10%. Germline CDR1 is MNHEY and CDR2 is SVGEGT. Trimming removed 11 bases from V and 4 bases from J; junction bases left unmatched: 8. The CDR3 runs 13 residues. Worth noting for this clonotype: What it recognizes is unknown. This may be a read error, as it is one base from a much larger clone.

These data were likewise used in another study, on T cells of mothers and their children. Per that study: Whether related or unrelated, pairs show similar shaping of TCR recombination output by thymic selection.

The specimen was blood. V and J are TRBV6-2 or TRBV6-3 and TRBJ1-1; TRBD1 matches at 9 bases. The clonotype originates from a woman in her thirties or forties in good health. In DNA, the CDR3 is TGTGCCGGCGGACAGGGGAGAGCCACTGAAGCTTTCTTT. Amino acid sequence: CAGGQGRATEAFF.